What follows are 29 T cell receptor beta chains derived from one specimen sequenced in a study of T-cell reconstitution after alpha-beta-depleted transplantation in children. TCRbeta library preparation incorporated unique molecular identifiers. One entry per CDR3 protein, called by TCRdb with MiXCR from the PCR reads. The table has around 300,000 distinct CDR3 sequences, approximately 10% seen once. The input for sequencing was peripheral blood, taken 180 days after TCRalphabeta/CD19-depleted stem cell transplant. The source of these receptors is a male patient aged 2-15 years who had a stem cell transplant for chronic granulomatous disease, so the T cells may come from the graft donor.

This clonotype was recorded at least ten times. The chain recombines TRBV28 with TRBJ2-1; 10 bases agree with TRBD2. CDR3 length: 18 residues. Germline CDR1 reads MDHEN; CDR2 reads SYDVKM. Losses at the gene ends were 2 bases for V and 3 bases for J; bases not matched to a gene: 10. The CDR3 spells CASSLIVAGTSVYNEQFF. The CDR3, as DNA: TGTGCCAGCAGTTTAATTGTTGCCGGGACTAGCGTCTACAATGAGCAGTTCTTC.

This clonotype was seen at least ten times. The rearrangement links TRBV30 to TRBJ1-1, with 7 bases matching TRBD1. The germline V gene encodes CDR1 GTSNPN and CDR2 SVGIG (reference sequence). V dropped 7 bases and J dropped 1; count of bases not matched to a gene: 6. CDR3 length equals 13 residues. CDR3 amino acids: CASKTGRNTEAFF. In nucleotides, the CDR3 is TGTGCCTCGAAGACAGGGCGGAACACTGAAGCTTTCTTT.

This clonotype was found many times. The chain uses TRBV3-1 and TRBJ2-7; D is possibly TRBD2 (6 bases). The CDR3 has 13 residues. The germline V gene encodes CDR1 LGHDT and CDR2 YNNKEL (reference sequence). Between the trimmed V and J ends, which lost 1 base and 9 bases, there was a span of 13 bases. The CDR3 protein is CASSQGMEGWQYF. The CDR3 DNA reads TGTGCCAGCAGCCAAGGGATGGAGGGGTGGCAGTACTTC.

This clonotype appeared many times. The chain has TRBV7-8 and TRBJ2-1, with D unclear. The CDR3 sequence is 11 residues long. CDR1 and CDR2 from the germline V gene are SGHVS and FQNEAQ. Trimming took off 5 bases at V and 7 bases at J, with 6 bases between the two ends. DNA for the CDR3: TGTGCCAGCAGCCACATTAATGAGCAGTTCTTC. This translates into CASSHINEQFF.

This clonotype was detected once. A read error may be the cause here, since a much bigger clone is one base away. The rearrangement links TRBV9 to TRBJ1-1; D is unclear. Per germline, CDR1 SGDLS and CDR2 YYNGEE. CDR3 length: 17 residues. The CDR3: CTSSADPVGYGFTEAFF. CDR3 sequence (DNA): TGTACCAGCAGCGCTGACCCCGTGGGGTACGGTTTCACTGAAGCTTTCTTT.

This clonotype was recorded many times. The chain links TRBV27 to TRBJ2-7; 12 bases are shared with TRBD2. Germline lookup yields CDR1 MNHEY and CDR2 SMNVEV (reference sequence). The junction had 4 bases not matched to a gene; V was cut back by 5 bases and J by 5 bases. CDR3 size: 14 residues. The CDR3 nucleotides read TGTGCCAGCAGTCCCCGGACTAGCGGGGACGAGCAGTACTTC. It specifies CASSPRTSGDEQYF.

This clonotype has ten or more counts. V gene TRBV11-2 combines with J gene TRBJ2-7, with D perhaps matching TRBD2 (6 bases). The CDR3 contains 15 residues. In germline, CDR1 is SGHAT, CDR2 FQNNGV. V lost 4 bases to trimming and J lost 3 bases, with 16 bases between them. CDR3 coding DNA: TGTGCCAGCAGCTGGGGTGGCGGGATCGGCTACGAGCAGTACTTC. Translating gives CASSWGGGIGYEQYF.

This clonotype appeared many times. V usage is TRBV12-3 or TRBV12-4 and J usage is TRBJ1-1; possible D gene TRBD1, 5 bases. The CDR3 has 15 residues. V lost 8 bases, J lost 4 bases, and 20 bases lay in between. This chain's CDR3 is CASRYPRRGGTEAFF. The CDR3 DNA sequence: TGTGCCAGCCGTTACCCCCGGAGGGGCGGCACTGAAGCTTTCTTT.

The chain couples TRBV13 to TRBJ2-6; D perhaps matches TRBD1 (5 bases). Germline V CDR1 and CDR2: PRHDT, FYEKMQ (reference sequence). The CDR3 has 19 residues. The ends were cut back, 4 bases at V and 0 bases at J, with 19 bases in the middle. The CDR3 is CASSSKQVLSISGANVLTF. The CDR3 DNA is TGTGCCAGCAGCTCGAAACAGGTACTCTCAATCTCTGGGGCCAACGTCCTGACTTTC.

This clonotype was seen at least ten times. The chain couples TRBV10-2 to TRBJ2-2; D gene uncertain. The V gene's germline CDR1 is WSHSY and CDR2 SAAADI. With 2 bases removed from V and 5 bases from J, the gap between germline ends came to 6 bases. CDR3 length: 13 residues. This CDR3 reads CASSEARTGELFF. CDR3 nucleotide sequence: TGCGCCAGCAGTGAGGCCCGTACCGGGGAGCTGTTTTTT.

This clonotype was observed many times. The CDR3 DNA follows: TGTGCCAGCAGCTTAGTTAACGGGGTTGGGGTCTCCTACAATGAGCAGTTCTTC. Translation: CASSLVNGVGVSYNEQFF. The V call is TRBV11-1, the J call TRBJ2-1; D is perhaps TRBD2 (5 bases). CDR1 and CDR2 from the germline V gene are SGHAT and FQDESV (reference sequence). V lost 1 base and J 0 bases, leaving 16 bases between the germline ends. The CDR3 has 18 residues.

To note about this clonotype: This clone may be a read error of a much larger clone one base away. J is TRBJ2-3 and V is TRBV28, with D perhaps TRBD1 or TRBD2 (5 bases each). This CDR3 comprises 14 residues. Per the germline V gene, CDR1 is MDHEN and CDR2 is SYDVKM. Here the CDR3 reads CVSNWGTTSDTQYF. DNA for the CDR3: TGTGTCAGCAACTGGGGGACGACGTCTGATACGCAGTATTTT.

The table lists this clonotype with many counts. The chain combines TRBV7-3 with TRBJ2-5; unclear D gene. The CDR3 consists of 13 residues. CDR1 SGHTA and CDR2 FQGTGA come from the germline V gene. Trimming took 2 bases from V and 3 from J, leaving 7 bases between them. The chain's CDR3 is CASSLFPEETQYF. CDR3 nucleotides: TGTGCCAGCAGCTTATTCCCGGAAGAGACCCAGTACTTC.

This clonotype was counted at least ten times. The gene calls are TRBV18 and TRBJ1-5, with D unclear. Germline values: CDR1 KGHSH, CDR2 LQKENI. The V and J ends lost 2 bases and 3 bases respectively, with 8 bases between them. The CDR3 length is 14 residues. CDR3: CASSPFQDNQPQHF. In DNA form, the CDR3 reads TGTGCCAGCTCACCATTCCAGGACAATCAGCCCCAGCATTTT.

As for this clonotype: A much larger clone lies one base from this, so it may be a read error. The chain recombines TRBV29-1 with TRBJ2-5, with D unresolved. Trimming left V 3 bases short and J 4 bases short, with 9 bases between. Germline loops: CDR1 SQVTM, CDR2 ANQGSEA. This CDR3 contains 12 residues. The CDR3 nucleotides are TGCAGCGTTGATGGGATTGGAGAGACCCAGTACTTC. It translates to CSVDGIGETQYF.

In this sample, this clonotype turned up many times. The V gene is TRBV4-3, the J gene TRBJ1-4; the D is unclear. CDR1 is LGHNA and CDR2 is YSLEER in the germline V gene. The V gene lost 0 bases and the J gene lost 8 bases, with 7 bases spanning the gap. The CDR3 is 13 residues long. Here the CDR3 DNA reads TGCGCCAGCAGCCAAGAGAGGACCGAAAAACTGTTTTTT. Translation: CASSQERTEKLFF.

This clonotype was recorded many times. The chain carries TRBV5-1 and TRBJ2-7; D ambiguous. The CDR3 runs to 11 residues. The germline V and J ends were trimmed by 5 bases and 3 bases, with 6 bases remaining between them. Per the germline V gene, CDR1 is SGHRS and CDR2 is YFSETQ. CDR3 sequence (DNA): TGCGCCAGCAGGGGGTACTACGAGCAGTACTTC. It encodes CASRGYYEQYF. Together with reference TRBV5-1 and TRBJ2-7, the CDR3 gives the full variable domain: KAGVTQTPRYLIKTRGQQVTLSCSPISGHRSVSWYQQTPGQGLQFLFEYFSETQRNKGNFPGRFSGRQFSNSRSEMNVSTLELGDSALYLCASRGYYEQYFGPGTRLTVT.

This clonotype was recorded many times. CDR3 sequence: CSAYPGTVATGELFF. For the CDR3, the DNA is TGCAGTGCTTACCCCGGGACGGTGGCCACCGGGGAGCTGTTTTTT. The chain employs TRBV20-1 and TRBJ2-2; possibly TRBD1 or TRBD2 for D (5 bases each). The CDR3 covers 15 residues. CDR1 and CDR2 from the germline V gene are DFQATT and SNEGSKA (reference sequence). The V gene lost 5 bases and the J gene lost 4 bases, with 17 bases spanning the gap.

This clonotype was observed at least ten times. This chain links TRBV3-1 with TRBJ1-1, with TRBD1 matching over 10 bases. With 1 base clipped from V and 4 bases from J, the junction kept 0 bases outside the gene matches. The CDR3 has 14 amino acids. CDR1 and CDR2 (germline): LGHDT, YNNKEL (reference sequence). The CDR3 DNA is TGTGCCAGCAGCCAAGGGACAGGGGGCACTGAAGCTTTCTTT. Protein product: CASSQGTGGTEAFF.

This clonotype was picked up many times. The chain couples TRBV24-1 to TRBJ2-6; the match to TRBD1 covers 7 bases. The CDR3 loop spans 16 amino acids. Germline V gives CDR1 KGHDR, CDR2 SFDVKD. The J segment lost 0 bases and the V segment lost 6 bases, leaving 4 bases of the junction unmatched. CDR3 DNA: TGTGCCACCAGTTCCGGACAGGTCTCTGGGGCCAACGTCCTGACTTTC. Its protein is CATSSGQVSGANVLTF.

There are a few counts of this clonotype. This rearrangement joins TRBV7-9 to TRBJ2-2, with 10 nucleotides matching TRBD1. V lost 2 bases and J lost 3; bases outside the gene matches: 3. The CDR3 runs 16 residues. Germline assignment: CDR1 SEHNR and CDR2 FQNEAQ (reference sequence). The CDR3 loop is CASSLQTGGYTGELFF. The CDR3 bases are TGTGCCAGCAGCTTACAGACAGGGGGCTACACCGGGGAGCTGTTTTTT.

Ten or more counts support this clonotype. The chain combines TRBV7-6 with TRBJ2-2; 9 nucleotides line up with TRBD1. V lost 0 bases to trimming and J lost 3 bases; unmatched junction nucleotides: 8. This CDR3 has 18 amino acids. Per germline, CDR1 SGHVS and CDR2 FNYEAQ. For the CDR3, the DNA is TGTGCCAGCAGCTTAGCGGCAAGGGGACAGGGATACACCGGGGAGCTGTTTTTT. Translated, it gives CASSLAARGQGYTGELFF.

This clonotype has ten or more counts. The J gene is TRBJ2-7, the V gene TRBV10-3, with D possibly TRBD2 on 6 matching bases. Trimming shortened V by 8 bases and J by 6 bases, and 17 bases separated the two germline ends. This CDR3 contains 13 residues. Germline CDR1 reads ENHRY; CDR2 reads SYGVKD. The CDR3 loop reads CAIGREMASEQYF. The CDR3 nucleotides read TGTGCCATCGGCCGGGAGATGGCCTCCGAGCAGTACTTC.

This clonotype was detected ten times or more. Its ends do not fully match the called genes, so a read error is possible. The V call is TRBV6-2 or TRBV6-3, the J call TRBJ2-7, with TRBD1 identical over 7 bases. The CDR3 is 11 residues long. Germline V gives CDR1 MNHEY, CDR2 SVGEGT. The CDR3 coding sequence is TGTGCCAGCAGTTACCCGGACAGGACAGTCTTC. Translation: CASSYPDRTVF.

This clonotype was seen a few times. The rearrangement joins TRBV11-2 to TRBJ2-3; D is unclear. The V gene's germline CDR1 is SGHAT and CDR2 FQNNGV. The CDR3 length is 14 residues. The ends were cut back, 3 bases at V and 9 bases at J, with 16 bases in the middle. The CDR3, as DNA: TGTGCCAGCAGCTTGAATATCCGGGTTCGAACGCAGTATTTT. Its translation: CASSLNIRVRTQYF.

This clonotype was recorded at least ten times. Here the CDR3 omits its conserved ending phenylalanine or tryptophan, so a read error is the likely source. No DNA is shown, since the ends of the CDR3 on it are uncertain; the CDR3 is the one TCRdb lists. CDR3 protein: CASSLEVSGGI. The rearrangement joins TRBV7-3 to TRBJ2-5; the table's D call, TRBD2, has no DNA check behind it. Germline CDR1 reads SGHTA; CDR2 reads FQGTGA. The CDR3 sequence runs 11 residues, both termini included.

This clonotype was seen many times. The CDR3 bases are TGTGCCAGCAGCTTAGTGGGTCGGTTGGAGCTGTTTTTT. Translating gives CASSLVGRLELFF. The chain carries TRBV7-8 and TRBJ2-2; D gene uncertain. Germline lookup yields CDR1 SGHVS and CDR2 FQNEAQ. This CDR3 contains 13 residues. Trimming took off 1 base at V and 10 bases at J, with 10 bases between the two ends.

There are many counts of this clonotype. The chain combines TRBV20-1 with TRBJ2-5, with a weak D call TRBD1 (5 bases). Trimming took 3 bases from V and 5 from J, leaving 19 bases between them. Looked up from germline, CDR1 is DFQATT and CDR2 is SNEGSKA (reference sequence). The CDR3 covers 15 residues. CDR3: CSARIQGRGPETQYF. CDR3 DNA sequence: TGCAGTGCTAGGATTCAGGGTAGGGGCCCGGAGACCCAGTACTTC.

This clonotype has a count of ten or more. This chain joins TRBV18 and TRBJ2-1; the D is unclear. There are 12 residues in the CDR3. Germline V gene data show CDR1 as KGHSH and CDR2 as LQKENI. Trimming stripped 2 bases from V and 9 bases from J, with 8 bases between. The CDR3 loop is CASSPTGPEQFF. The CDR3 DNA sequence: TGTGCCAGCTCACCAACGGGTCCTGAGCAGTTCTTC.